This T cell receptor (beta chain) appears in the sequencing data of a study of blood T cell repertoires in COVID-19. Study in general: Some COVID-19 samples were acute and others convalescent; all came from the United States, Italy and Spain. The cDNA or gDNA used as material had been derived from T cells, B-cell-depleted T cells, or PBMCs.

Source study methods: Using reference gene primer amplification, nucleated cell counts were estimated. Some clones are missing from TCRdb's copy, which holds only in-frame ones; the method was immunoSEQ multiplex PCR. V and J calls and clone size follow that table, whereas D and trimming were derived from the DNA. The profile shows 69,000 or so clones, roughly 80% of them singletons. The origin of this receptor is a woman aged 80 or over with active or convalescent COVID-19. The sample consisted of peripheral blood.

The CDR3 protein is CASSQERGVQQNIQYF. The CDR3 nucleotides read TGCGCCAGCAGCCAAGAGCGGGGAGTCCAACAAAACATTCAGTACTTC. The chain recombines TRBV4-3 with TRBJ2-4; D may be TRBD2 (6 bases). Germline V CDR1 and CDR2: LGHNA, YSLEER. V was clipped by 0 bases and J by 5 bases, with 14 bases between them. The CDR3 consists of 16 residues.